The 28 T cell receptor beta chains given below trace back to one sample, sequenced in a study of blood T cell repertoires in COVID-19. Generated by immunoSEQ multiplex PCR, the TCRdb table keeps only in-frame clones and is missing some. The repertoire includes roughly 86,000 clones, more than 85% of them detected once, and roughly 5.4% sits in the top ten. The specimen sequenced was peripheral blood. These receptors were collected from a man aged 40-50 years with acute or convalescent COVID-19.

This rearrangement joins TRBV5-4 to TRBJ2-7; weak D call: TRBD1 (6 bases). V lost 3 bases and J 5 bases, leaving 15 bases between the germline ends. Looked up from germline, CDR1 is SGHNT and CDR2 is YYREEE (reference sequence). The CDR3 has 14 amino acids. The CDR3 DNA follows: TGTGCCAGCAGCTCCAGGGACACCTTCGACGAGCAGTACTTC. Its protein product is CASSSRDTFDEQYF.

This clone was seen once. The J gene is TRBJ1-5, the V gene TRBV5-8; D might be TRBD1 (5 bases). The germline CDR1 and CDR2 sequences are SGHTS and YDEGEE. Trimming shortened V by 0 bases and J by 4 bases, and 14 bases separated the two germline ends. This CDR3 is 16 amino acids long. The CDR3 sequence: CASSLGQSTRNQPQHF. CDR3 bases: TGTGCCAGCAGCTTGGGACAGTCGACAAGAAATCAGCCCCAGCATTTT.

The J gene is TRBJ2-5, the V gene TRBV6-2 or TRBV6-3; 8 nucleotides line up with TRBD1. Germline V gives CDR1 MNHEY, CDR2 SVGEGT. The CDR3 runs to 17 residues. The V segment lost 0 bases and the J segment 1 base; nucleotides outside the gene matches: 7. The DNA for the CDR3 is TGTGCCAGCAGTTACTCGGGCAGGGGGCGCGTCCAAGAGACCCAGTACTTC. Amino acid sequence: CASSYSGRGRVQETQYF.

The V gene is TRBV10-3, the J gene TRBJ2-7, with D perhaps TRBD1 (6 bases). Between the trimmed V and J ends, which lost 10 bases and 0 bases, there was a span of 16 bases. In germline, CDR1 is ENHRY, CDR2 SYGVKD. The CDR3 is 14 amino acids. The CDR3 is CATQRQDLSYEQYF. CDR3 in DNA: TGTGCCACCCAAAGACAGGACCTCTCCTACGAGCAGTACTTC.

CDR3 nucleotide sequence: TGTGCCAGCAGCCTGGACAGGTACTCTGGAAACACCATATATTTT. Translated: CASSLDRYSGNTIYF. The V call is TRBV7-9, the J call TRBJ1-3; TRBD1 aligns across 7 bases. The germline CDR1 and CDR2 sequences are SEHNR and FQNEAQ (reference sequence). V trimming: 5 bases; J trimming: 0 bases; junction bases outside the gene matches: 4. CDR3 length equals 15 residues. Full variable domain (rest looked up from reference TRBV7-9 and TRBJ1-3): DTGVSQNPRHKITKRGQNVTFRCDPISEHNRLYWYRQTLGQGPEFLTYFQNEAQLEKSRLLSDRFSAERPKGSFSTLEIQRTEQGDSAMYLCASSLDRYSGNTIYFGEGSWLTVV.

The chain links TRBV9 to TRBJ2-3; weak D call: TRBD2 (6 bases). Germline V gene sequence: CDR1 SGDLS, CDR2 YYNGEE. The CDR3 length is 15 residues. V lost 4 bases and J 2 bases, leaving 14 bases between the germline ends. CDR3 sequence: CASSPRAGLTDTQYF. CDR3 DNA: TGTGCCAGCAGCCCTCGAGCGGGCCTCACAGATACGCAGTATTTT.

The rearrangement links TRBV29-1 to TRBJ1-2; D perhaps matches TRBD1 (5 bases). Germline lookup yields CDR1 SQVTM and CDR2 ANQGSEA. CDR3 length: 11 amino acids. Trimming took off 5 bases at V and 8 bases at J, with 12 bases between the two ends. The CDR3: CSVRGVEGYTF. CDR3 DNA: TGCAGCGTTCGGGGGGTAGAGGGCTACACCTTC.

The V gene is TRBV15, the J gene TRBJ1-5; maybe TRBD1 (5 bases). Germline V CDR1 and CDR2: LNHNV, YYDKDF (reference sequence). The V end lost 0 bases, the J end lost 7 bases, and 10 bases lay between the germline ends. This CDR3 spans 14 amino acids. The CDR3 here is CATSRDKRGQPQHF. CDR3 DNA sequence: TGTGCCACCAGCAGAGACAAAAGGGGACAGCCCCAGCATTTT.

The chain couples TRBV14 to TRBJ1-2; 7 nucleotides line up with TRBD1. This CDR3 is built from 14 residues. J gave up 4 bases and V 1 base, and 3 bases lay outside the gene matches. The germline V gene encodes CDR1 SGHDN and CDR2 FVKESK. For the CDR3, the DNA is TGTGCCAGCAGCCAAGGGACAGGCCCCTATGGCTACACCTTC. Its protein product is CASSQGTGPYGYTF.

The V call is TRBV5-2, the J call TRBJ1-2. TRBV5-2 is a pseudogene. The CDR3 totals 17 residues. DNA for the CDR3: TGTGCCAGCAACCGCCTGAGAGAGTACGGAGAGACCTATGGCTACACCTTC. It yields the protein CASNRLREYGETYGYTF.

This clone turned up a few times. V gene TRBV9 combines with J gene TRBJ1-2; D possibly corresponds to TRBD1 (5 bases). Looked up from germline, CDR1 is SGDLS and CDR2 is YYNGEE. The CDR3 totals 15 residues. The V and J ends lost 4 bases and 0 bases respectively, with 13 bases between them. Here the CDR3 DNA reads TGTGCCAGCAGCCTCGCGGGGGGGGCTAACTATGGCTACACCTTC. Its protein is CASSLAGGANYGYTF.

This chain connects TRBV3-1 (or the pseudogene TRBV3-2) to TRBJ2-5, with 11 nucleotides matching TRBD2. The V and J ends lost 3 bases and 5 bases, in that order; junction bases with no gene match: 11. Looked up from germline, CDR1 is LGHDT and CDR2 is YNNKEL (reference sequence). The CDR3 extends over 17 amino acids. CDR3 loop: CASSQSRTSGWRETQYF. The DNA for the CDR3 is TGTGCCAGCAGCCAGAGTCGGACTAGCGGGTGGCGGGAGACCCAGTACTTC.

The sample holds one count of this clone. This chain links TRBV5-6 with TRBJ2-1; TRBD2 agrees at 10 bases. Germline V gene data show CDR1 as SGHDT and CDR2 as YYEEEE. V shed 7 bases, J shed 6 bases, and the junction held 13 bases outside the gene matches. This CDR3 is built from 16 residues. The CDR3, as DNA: TGTGCCAGCGCCCCCCGGACTAGCGGTCGGGCCAATGAGCAGTTCTTC. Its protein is CASAPRTSGRANEQFF.

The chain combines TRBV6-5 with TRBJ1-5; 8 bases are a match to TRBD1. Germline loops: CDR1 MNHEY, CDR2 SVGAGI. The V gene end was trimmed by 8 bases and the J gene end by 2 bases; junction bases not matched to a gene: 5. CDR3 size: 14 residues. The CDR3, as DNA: TGTGCCAGCGGCCAGGGGGCGGGCAATCAGCCCCAGCATTTT. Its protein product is CASGQGAGNQPQHF.

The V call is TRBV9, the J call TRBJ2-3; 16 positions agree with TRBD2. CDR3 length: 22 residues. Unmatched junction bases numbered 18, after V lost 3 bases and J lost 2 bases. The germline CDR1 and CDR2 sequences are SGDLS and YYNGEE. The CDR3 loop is CASSAPRGAGTSGGANTDTQYF. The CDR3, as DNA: TGTGCCAGCAGCGCTCCCCGGGGGGCCGGGACTAGCGGGGGGGCCAACACAGATACGCAGTATTTT.

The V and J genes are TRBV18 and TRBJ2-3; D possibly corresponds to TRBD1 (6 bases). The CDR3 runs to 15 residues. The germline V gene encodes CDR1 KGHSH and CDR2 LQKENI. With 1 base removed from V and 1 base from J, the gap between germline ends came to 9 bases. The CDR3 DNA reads TGTGCCAGCTCACCACTCAGGGGCGGCACAGATACGCAGTATTTT. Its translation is CASSPLRGGTDTQYF. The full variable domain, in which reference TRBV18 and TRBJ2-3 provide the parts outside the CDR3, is NAGVMQNPRHLVRRRGQEARLRCSPMKGHSHVYWYRQLPEEGLKFMVYLQKENIIDESGMPKERFSAEFPKEGPSILRIQQVVRGDSAAYFCASSPLRGGTDTQYFGPGTRLTVL.

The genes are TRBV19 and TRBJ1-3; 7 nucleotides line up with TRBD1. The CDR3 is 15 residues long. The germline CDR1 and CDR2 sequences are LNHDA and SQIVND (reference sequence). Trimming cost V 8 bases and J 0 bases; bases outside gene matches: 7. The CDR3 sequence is CASVDRTYSGNTIYF. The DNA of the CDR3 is TGTGCCAGTGTGGACAGGACATACTCTGGAAACACCATATATTTT.

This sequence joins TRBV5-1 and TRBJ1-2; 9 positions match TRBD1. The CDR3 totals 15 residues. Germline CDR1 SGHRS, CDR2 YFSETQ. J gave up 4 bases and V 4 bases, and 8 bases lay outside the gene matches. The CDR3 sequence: CASSSGQGLGYGYTF. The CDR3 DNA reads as TGCGCCAGCAGCAGCGGACAGGGGCTGGGCTATGGCTACACCTTC.

The CDR3 protein is CASSDALDYGYTF. The DNA for the CDR3 is TGTGCCAGCAGTGACGCCCTAGACTATGGCTACACCTTC. J is TRBJ1-2 and V is TRBV25-1; D ambiguous. This CDR3 comprises 13 residues. Between the trimmed V and J ends, which lost 3 bases and 3 bases, there was a span of 8 bases. The germline CDR1 and CDR2 sequences are MGHDK and SYGVNS.

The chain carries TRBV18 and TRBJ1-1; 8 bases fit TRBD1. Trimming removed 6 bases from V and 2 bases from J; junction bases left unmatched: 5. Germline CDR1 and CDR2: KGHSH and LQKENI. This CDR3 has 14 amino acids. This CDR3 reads CASSRGQGNTEAFF. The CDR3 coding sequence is TGTGCCAGCTCCCGCGGACAGGGAAACACTGAAGCTTTCTTT.

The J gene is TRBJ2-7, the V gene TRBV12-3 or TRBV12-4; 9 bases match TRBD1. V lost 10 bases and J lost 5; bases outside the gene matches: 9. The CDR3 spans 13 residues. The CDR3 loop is CATKGTGFNEQYF. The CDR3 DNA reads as TGTGCCACCAAAGGGACAGGGTTCAACGAGCAGTACTTC.

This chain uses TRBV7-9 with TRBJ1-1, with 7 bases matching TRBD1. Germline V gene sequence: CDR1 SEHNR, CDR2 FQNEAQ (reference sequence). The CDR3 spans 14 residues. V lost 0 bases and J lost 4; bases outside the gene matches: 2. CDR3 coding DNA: TGTGCCAGCAGCTTAGCGGGACAGACCACTGAAGCTTTCTTT. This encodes CASSLAGQTTEAFF.

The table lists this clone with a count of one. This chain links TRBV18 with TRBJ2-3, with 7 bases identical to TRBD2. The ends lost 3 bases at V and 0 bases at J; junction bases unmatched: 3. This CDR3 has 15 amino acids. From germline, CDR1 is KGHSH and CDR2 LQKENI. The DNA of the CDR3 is TGTGCCAGCTCACCCCGGGGAGGGAGCACAGATACGCAGTATTTT. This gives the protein CASSPRGGSTDTQYF.

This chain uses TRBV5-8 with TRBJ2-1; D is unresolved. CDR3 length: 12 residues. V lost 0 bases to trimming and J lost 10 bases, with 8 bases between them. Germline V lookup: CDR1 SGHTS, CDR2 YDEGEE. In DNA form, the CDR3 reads TGTGCCAGCAGCTTGGAAAGAGGCGAGCAGTTCTTC. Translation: CASSLERGEQFF. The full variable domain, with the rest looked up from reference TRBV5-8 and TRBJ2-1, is EAGVTQSPTHLIKTRGQQATLRCSPISGHTSVYWYQQALGLGLQFLLWYDEGEERNRGNFPPRFSGRQFPNYSSELNVNALELEDSALYLCASSLERGEQFFGPGTRLTVL.

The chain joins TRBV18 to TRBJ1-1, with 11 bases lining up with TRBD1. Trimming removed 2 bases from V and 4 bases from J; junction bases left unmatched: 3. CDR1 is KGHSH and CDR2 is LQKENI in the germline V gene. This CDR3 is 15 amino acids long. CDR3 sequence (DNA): TGTGCCAGCTCACCAATGGGACAGGGGGTCACTGAAGCTTTCTTT. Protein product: CASSPMGQGVTEAFF.

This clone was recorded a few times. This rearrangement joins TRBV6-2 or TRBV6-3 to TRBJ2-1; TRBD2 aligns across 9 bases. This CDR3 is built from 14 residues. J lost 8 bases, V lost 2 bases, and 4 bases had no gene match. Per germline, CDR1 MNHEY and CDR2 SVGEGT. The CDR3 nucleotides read TGTGCCAGCAGTTACGGCGGGGGGGCGGATGAGCAGTTCTTC. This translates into CASSYGGGADEQFF.

The DNA of the CDR3 is TGTGCCAGTAGTAGGACTAGCGGGAGGTCTGAGCAGTTCTTC. Protein sequence: CASSRTSGRSEQFF. The chain carries TRBV19 and TRBJ2-1; 14 bases are shared with TRBD2. The CDR3 loop spans 14 amino acids. V lost 4 bases and J lost 9; bases outside the gene matches: 2. Germline CDR1 is LNHDA and CDR2 is SQIVND (reference sequence).

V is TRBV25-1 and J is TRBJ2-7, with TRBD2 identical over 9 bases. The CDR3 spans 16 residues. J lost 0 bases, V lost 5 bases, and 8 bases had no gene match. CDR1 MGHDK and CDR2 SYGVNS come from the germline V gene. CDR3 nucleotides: TGTGCCAGCAGTTTTTATAGCGGGAGTGGCTCCTACGAGCAGTACTTC. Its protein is CASSFYSGSGSYEQYF.